Sequencing of this T cell receptor beta chain was carried out in a study of T cells after yellow fever vaccination. Study summary: Each low-cell-number fraction was prepared by means of SMART-Seq v4 Ultra Low Input.

This clonotype was seen a handful of times. TCRdb re-analysed the 5' RACE reads in MiXCR, keeping a single row per CDR3 protein. The sample includes 350,000 to 550,000 distinct CDR3 sequences, roughly a sixth seen only once; the top ten take 15% to 20%. The length of the CDR3 is 14 residues. Germline V lookup: CDR1 MNHNS, CDR2 SASEGT. The V end was cut by 4 bases, the J end by 14 bases, with 18 bases between. V usage is TRBV6-1 and J usage is TRBJ2-6; tentatively, D is TRBD1 (5 bases). This sequence originates from a man between 18 and 35 years old who received the YFV17D yellow fever vaccine. The sequencing here drew on PBMCs, taken before the yellow fever booster vaccination. The CDR3 is CASSGLGQVPILTF. CDR3 in DNA: TGTGCCAGCAGTGGGTTGGGGCAGGTTCCCATCCTGACTTTC.